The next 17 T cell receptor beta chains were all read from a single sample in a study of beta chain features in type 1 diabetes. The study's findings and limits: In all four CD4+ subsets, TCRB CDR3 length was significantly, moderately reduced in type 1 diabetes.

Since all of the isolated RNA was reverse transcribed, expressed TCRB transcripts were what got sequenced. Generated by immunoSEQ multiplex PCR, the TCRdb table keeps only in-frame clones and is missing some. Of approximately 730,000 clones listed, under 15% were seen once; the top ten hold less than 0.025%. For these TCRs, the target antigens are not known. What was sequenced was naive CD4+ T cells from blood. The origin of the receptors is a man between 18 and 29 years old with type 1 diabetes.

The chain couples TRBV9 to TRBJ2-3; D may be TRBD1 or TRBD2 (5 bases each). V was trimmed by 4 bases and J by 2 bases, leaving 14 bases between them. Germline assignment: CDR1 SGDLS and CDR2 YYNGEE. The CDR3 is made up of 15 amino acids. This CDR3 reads CASSIDSGSTDTQYF. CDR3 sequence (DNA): TGTGCCAGCAGCATTGACAGCGGTTCCACAGATACGCAGTATTTT.

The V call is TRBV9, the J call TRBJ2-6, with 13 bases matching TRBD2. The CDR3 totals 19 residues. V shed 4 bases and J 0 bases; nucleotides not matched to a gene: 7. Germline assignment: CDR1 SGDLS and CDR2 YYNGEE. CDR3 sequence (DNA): TGTGCCAGCAGCCTCCAGACTAGCGGGGGGACCTCTGGGGCCAACGTCCTGACTTTC. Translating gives CASSLQTSGGTSGANVLTF. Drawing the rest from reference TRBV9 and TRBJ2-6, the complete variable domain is DSGVTQTPKHLITATGQRVTLRCSPRSGDLSVYWYQQSLDQGLQFLIQYYNGEERAKGNILERFSAQQFPDLHSELNLSSLELGDSALYFCASSLQTSGGTSGANVLTFGAGSRLTVL.

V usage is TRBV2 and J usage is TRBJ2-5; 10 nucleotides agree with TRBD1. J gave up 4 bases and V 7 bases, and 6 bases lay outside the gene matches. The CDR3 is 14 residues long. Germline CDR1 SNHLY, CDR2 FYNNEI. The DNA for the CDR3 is TGTGCCAGCACCCGGGACAGGGGAACAGAGACCCAGTACTTC. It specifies CASTRDRGTETQYF.

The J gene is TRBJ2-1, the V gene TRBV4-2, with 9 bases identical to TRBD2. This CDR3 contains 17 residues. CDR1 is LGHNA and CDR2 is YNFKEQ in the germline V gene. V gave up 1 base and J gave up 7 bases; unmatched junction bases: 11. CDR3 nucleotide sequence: TGTGCCAGCAGCCAAGCATGGGGGCTAGCGGGGAAAAATGAGCAGTTCTTC. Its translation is CASSQAWGLAGKNEQFF.

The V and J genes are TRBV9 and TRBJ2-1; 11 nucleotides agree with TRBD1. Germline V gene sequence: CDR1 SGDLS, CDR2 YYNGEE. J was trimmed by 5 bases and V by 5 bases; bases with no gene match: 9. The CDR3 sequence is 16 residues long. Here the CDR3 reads CASRRAPGQGDNEQFF. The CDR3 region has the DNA TGTGCCAGCAGGCGAGCTCCGGGACAGGGGGACAATGAGCAGTTCTTC.

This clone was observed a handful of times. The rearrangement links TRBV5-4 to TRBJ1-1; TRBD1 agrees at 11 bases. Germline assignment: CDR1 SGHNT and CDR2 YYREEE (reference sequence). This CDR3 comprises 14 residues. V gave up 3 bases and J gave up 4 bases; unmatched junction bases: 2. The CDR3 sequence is CASSYGQGATEAFF. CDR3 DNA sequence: TGTGCCAGCAGCTATGGACAGGGGGCCACTGAAGCTTTCTTT.

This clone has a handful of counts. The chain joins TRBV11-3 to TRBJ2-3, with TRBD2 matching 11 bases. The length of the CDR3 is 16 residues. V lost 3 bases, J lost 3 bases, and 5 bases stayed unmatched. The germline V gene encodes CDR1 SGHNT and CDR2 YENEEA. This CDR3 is CASSFSGLAGTDTQYF. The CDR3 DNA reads TGTGCCAGCAGCTTCTCAGGACTAGCGGGTACAGATACGCAGTATTTT. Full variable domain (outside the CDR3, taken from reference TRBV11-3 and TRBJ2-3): EAGVVQSPRYKIIEKKQPVAFWCNPISGHNTLYWYLQNLGQGPELLIRYENEEAVDDSQLPKDRFSAERLKGVDSTLKIQPAELGDSAVYLCASSFSGLAGTDTQYFGPGTRLTVL.

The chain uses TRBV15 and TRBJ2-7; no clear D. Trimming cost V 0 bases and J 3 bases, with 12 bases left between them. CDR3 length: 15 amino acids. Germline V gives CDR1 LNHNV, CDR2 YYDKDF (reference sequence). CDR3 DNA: TGTGCCACCAGCAGAGAGAGGAGAGTATTCTACGAGCAGTACTTC. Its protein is CATSRERRVFYEQYF.

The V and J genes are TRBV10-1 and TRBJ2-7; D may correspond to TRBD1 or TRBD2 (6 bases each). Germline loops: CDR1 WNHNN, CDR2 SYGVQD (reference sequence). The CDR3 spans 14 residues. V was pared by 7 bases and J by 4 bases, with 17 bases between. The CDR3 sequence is CASMEGDTEYEQYF. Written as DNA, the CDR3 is TGCGCCAGCATGGAGGGGGACACGGAGTACGAGCAGTACTTC.

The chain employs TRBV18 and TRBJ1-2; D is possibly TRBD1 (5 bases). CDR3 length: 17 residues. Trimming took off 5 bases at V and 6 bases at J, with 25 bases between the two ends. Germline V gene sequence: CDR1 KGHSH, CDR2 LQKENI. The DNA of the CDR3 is TGTGCCAGCTCAAGAGATTTGACAGTCCACGGGCCCGATGGCTACACCTTC. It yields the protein CASSRDLTVHGPDGYTF.

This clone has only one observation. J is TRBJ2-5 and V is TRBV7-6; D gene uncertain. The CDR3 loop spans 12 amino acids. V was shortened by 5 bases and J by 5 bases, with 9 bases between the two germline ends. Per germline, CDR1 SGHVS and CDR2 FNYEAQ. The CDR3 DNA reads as TGTGCCAGCAGCGCGTCGTGGGAGACCCAGTACTTC. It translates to CASSASWETQYF.

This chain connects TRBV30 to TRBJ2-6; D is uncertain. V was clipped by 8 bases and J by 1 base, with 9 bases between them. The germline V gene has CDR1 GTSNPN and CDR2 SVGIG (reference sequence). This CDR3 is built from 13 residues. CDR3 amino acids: CAGDPSGANVLTF. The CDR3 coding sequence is TGTGCCGGAGACCCTTCTGGGGCCAACGTCCTGACTTTC.

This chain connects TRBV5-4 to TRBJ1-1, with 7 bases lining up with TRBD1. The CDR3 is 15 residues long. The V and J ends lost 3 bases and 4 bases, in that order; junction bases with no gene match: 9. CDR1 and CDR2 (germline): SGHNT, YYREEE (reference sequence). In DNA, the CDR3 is TGTGCCAGCAGCTCGAGACAGGGTCTAGGCACTGAAGCTTTCTTT. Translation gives CASSSRQGLGTEAFF.

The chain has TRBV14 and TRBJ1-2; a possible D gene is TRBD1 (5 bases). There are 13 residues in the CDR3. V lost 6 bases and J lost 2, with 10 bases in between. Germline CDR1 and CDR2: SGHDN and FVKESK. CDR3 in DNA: TGTGCCAGCAGTCTAGACAGAAACTATGGCTACACCTTC. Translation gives CASSLDRNYGYTF.

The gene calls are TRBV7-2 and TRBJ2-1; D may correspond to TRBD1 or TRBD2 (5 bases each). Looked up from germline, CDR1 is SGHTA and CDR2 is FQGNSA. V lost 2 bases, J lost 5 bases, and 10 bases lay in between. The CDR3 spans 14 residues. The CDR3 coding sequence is TGTGCCAGCAGCTTACGGGACGGTAACAATGAGCAGTTCTTC. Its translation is CASSLRDGNNEQFF.

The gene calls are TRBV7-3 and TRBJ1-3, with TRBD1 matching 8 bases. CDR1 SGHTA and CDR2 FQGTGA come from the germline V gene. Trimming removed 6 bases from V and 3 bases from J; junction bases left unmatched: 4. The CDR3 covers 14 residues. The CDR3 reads CASSTGTGGNTIYF. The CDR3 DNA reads TGTGCCAGCAGTACCGGGACAGGTGGAAACACCATATATTTT.

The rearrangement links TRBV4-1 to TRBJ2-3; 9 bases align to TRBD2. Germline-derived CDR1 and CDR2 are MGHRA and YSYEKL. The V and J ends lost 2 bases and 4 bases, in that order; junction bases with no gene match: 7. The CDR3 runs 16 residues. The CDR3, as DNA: TGCGCCAGCAGCCAAACCCTAGCGGGGCCTCCAGATACGCAGTATTTT. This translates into CASSQTLAGPPDTQYF.